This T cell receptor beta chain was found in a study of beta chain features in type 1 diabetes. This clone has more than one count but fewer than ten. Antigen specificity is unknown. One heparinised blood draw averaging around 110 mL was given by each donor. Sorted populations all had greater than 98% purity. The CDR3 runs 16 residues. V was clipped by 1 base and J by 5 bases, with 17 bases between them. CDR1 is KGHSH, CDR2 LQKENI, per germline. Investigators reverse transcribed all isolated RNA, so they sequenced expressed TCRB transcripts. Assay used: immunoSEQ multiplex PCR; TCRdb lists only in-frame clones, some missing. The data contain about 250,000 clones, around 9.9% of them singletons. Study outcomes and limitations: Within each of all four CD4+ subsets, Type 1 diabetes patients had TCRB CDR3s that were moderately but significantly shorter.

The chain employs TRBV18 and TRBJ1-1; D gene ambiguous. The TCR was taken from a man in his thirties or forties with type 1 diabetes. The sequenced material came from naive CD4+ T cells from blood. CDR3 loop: CASSPLVRRGKTEAFF. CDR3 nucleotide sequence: TGTGCCAGCTCACCACTTGTCCGTAGAGGGAAAACTGAAGCTTTCTTT. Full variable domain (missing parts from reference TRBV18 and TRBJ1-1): NAGVMQNPRHLVRRRGQEARLRCSPMKGHSHVYWYRQLPEEGLKFMVYLQKENIIDESGMPKERFSAEFPKEGPSILRIQQVVRGDSAAYFCASSPLVRRGKTEAFFGQGTRLTVV.